This T cell receptor beta chain derives from a study of T cell changes during pregnancy in multiple sclerosis (dated by TCRdb to about 2019). Regarding the study in general: The study looked at changes in the T cell repertoire across pregnancy in women with multiple sclerosis.

The cysteine opens and the phenylalanine closes a CDR3 of 15 amino acids. Only the CDR3 DNA is retained, 45 bases long and in frame from the first base. The CDR1 and CDR2 encoded by the germline V gene are SGHVS and FQNEAQ. V and J lose 4 bases and 1 base, and a span of 11 bases separates them. About this clone: Its antigen is not yet known. It has no much larger one-base neighbor in the sample; base qualities were not kept.

Library construction relied on the immunoSEQ multiplex PCR assay. Sourced from immuneACCESS, this table was stored by TCRdb with only in-frame sequences that have V and J called. A share of the clones is absent; for the studies checked, an unresolved V gene accounts for under half, and the remainder has no known explanation. The sample yields about 70,000 clones; 85% to 95% were counted once. Of the sample, approximately 2.2% falls within the top ten clones. This specimen was peripheral blood, taken before pregnancy. The chain employs TRBV7-8 and TRBJ1-3; no D gene call is confident. The sequence was obtained from a female donor with multiple sclerosis, enrolled in a pregnancy study. This receptor has the CDR3 CASSSRYRSGNTIYF. The sequenced DNA: TGTGCCAGCAGCTCACGCTACCGTTCTGGAAACACCATATATTTT.